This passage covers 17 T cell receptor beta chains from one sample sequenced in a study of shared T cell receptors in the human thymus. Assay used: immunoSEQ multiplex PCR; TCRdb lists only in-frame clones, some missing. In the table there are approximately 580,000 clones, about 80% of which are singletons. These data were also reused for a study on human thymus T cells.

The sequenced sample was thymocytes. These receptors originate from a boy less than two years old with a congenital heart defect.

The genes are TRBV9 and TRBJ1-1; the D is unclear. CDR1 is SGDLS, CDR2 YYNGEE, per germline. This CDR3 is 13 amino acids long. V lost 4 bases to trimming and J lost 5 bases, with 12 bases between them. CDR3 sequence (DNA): TGTGCCAGCAGCCCCCGGGGTGGGACTGAAGCTTTCTTT. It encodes CASSPRGGTEAFF.

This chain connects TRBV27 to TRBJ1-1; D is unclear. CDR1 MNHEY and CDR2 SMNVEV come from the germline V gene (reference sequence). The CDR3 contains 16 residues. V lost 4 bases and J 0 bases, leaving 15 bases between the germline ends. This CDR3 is CASSSTATAMNTEAFF. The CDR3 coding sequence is TGTGCCAGCAGTTCGACTGCGACGGCGATGAACACTGAAGCTTTCTTT.

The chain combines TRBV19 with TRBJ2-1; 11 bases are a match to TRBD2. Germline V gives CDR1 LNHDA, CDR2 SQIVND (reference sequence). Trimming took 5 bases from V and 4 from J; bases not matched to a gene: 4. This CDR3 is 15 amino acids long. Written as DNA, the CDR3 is TGTGCCAGTAGTCCGGGACTAGCGGCATACAATGAGCAGTTCTTC. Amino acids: CASSPGLAAYNEQFF.

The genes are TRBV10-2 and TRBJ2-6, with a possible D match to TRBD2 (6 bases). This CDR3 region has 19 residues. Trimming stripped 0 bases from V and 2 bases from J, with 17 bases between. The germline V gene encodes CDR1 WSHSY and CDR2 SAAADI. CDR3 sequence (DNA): TGCGCCAGCAGTGAGTCGGGGGGTGATATAGGAGCTGGGGCCAACGTCCTGACTTTC. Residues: CASSESGGDIGAGANVLTF.

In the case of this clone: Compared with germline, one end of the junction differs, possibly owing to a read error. CDR3 sequence reads: CASRGRTNTQYF. CDR3 bases: TGCGCCAGCAGGGGGCGCACAAATACGCAGTATTTT. This chain connects TRBV5-1 to TRBJ2-3, with TRBD1 as a possible D gene (5 bases). CDR1 and CDR2 from the germline V gene are SGHRS and YFSETQ. This CDR3 is built from 12 residues.

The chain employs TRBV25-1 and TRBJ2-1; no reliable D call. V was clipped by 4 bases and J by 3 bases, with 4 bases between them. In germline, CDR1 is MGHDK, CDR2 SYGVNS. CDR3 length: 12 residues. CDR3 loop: CASSAFYNEQFF. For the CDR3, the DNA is TGTGCCAGCAGTGCGTTCTACAATGAGCAGTTCTTC.

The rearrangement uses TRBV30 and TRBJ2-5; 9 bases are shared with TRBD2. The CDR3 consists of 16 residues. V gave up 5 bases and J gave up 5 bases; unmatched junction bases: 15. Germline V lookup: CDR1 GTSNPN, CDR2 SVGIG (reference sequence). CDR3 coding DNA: TGTGCCTGGCTTTTAGCGGGAGCGCTCATTAGTGAGACCCAGTACTTC. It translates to CAWLLAGALISETQYF.

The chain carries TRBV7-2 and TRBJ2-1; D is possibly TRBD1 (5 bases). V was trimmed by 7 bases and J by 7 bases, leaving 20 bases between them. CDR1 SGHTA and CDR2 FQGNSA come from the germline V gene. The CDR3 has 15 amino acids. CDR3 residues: CASTLPEPGINEQFF. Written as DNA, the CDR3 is TGTGCCAGCACCCTGCCGGAGCCAGGGATTAATGAGCAGTTCTTC.

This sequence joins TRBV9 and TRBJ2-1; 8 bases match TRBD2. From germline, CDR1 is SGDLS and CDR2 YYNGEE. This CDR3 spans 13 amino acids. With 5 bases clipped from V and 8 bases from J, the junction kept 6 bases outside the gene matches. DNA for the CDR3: TGTGCCAGCAGTAAGCGGGAGAGGGATGAGCAGTTCTTC. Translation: CASSKRERDEQFF. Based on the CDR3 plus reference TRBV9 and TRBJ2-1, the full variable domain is DSGVTQTPKHLITATGQRVTLRCSPRSGDLSVYWYQQSLDQGLQFLIQYYNGEERAKGNILERFSAQQFPDLHSELNLSSLELGDSALYFCASSKRERDEQFFGPGTRLTVL.

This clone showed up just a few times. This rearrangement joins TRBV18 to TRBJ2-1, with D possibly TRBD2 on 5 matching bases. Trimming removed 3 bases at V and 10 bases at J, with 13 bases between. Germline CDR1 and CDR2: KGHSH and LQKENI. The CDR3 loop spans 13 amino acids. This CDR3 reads CASSPGTSGEQFF. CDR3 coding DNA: TGTGCCAGCTCACCCGGCACCTCGGGGGAGCAGTTCTTC.

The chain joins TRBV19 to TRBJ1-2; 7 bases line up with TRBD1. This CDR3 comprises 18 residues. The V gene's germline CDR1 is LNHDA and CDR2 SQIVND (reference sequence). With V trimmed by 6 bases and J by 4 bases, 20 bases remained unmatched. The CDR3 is CASRSSRQRPGGSYGYTF. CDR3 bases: TGTGCCAGTAGATCCAGTAGGCAGAGGCCAGGGGGATCCTATGGCTACACCTTC.

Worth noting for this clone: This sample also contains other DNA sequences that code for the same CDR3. The CDR3 sequence: CASSYSGTENYEQYF. The DNA of the CDR3 is TGTGCCAGCAGTTACTCAGGGACAGAAAACTACGAGCAGTACTTC. The V call is TRBV6-5, the J call TRBJ2-7, with 7 bases matching TRBD1. J was trimmed by 3 bases and V by 0 bases; bases with no gene match: 5. The germline gives CDR1 MNHEY, CDR2 SVGAGI. This CDR3 is built from 15 residues.

CDR3 loop: CASSLETGGANTEAFF. In DNA form, the CDR3 reads TGTGCCAGCAGCTTAGAGACAGGGGGAGCGAACACTGAAGCTTTCTTT. This chain uses TRBV7-9 with TRBJ1-1; the match to TRBD1 covers 9 bases. Germline CDR1 and CDR2: SEHNR and FQNEAQ (reference sequence). The CDR3 length is 16 residues. V gave up 1 base and J gave up 1 base; unmatched junction bases: 4.

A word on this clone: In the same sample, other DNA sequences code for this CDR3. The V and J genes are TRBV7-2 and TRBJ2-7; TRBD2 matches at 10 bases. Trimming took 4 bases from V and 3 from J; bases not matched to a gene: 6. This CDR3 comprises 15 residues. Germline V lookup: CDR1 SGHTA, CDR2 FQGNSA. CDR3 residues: CASSSLAGGSYEQYF. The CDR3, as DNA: TGTGCCAGCAGCTCCTTAGCGGGAGGCAGCTACGAGCAGTACTTC.

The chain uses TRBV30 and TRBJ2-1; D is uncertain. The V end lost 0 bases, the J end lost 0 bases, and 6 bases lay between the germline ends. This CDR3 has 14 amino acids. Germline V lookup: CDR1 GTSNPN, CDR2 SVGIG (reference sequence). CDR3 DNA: TGTGCCTGGAGTGTCGGCGGCTCCTACAATGAGCAGTTCTTC. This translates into CAWSVGGSYNEQFF.

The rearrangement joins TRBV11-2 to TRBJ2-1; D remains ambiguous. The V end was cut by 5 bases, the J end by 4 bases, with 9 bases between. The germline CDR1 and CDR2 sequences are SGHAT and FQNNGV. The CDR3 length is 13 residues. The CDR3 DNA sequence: TGTGCCAGCAGCCTAACAGAGTACAATGAGCAGTTCTTC. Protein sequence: CASSLTEYNEQFF.

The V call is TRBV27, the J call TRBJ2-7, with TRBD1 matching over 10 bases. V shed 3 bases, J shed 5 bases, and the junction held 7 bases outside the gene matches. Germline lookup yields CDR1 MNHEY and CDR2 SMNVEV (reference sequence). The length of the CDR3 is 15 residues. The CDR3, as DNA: TGTGCCAGCAGTTTTCTGGGGACAGGGGTCCACGAGCAGTACTTC. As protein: CASSFLGTGVHEQYF.